The 2 T cell receptor beta chains in this list originate from one sample, sequenced in a study of T cell responses to AZD1222 COVID-19 vaccine. Only in-frame clones appear in the TCRdb table, and some are missing; sequencing was by immunoSEQ multiplex PCR. Of 55,000 to 75,000 clones in the sample, 75% to 85% were seen once. The starting material was peripheral blood, obtained on day 0 of MenACWY control vaccination. Source of these receptors: an adult in good health.

The chain employs TRBV5-6 and TRBJ2-7; no reliable D call. Per germline, CDR1 SGHDT and CDR2 YYEEEE. The CDR3 covers 11 residues. Deletions cut 0 bases from V and 4 bases from J, with 2 bases between. The CDR3 DNA reads as TGTGCCAGCAGCTTGGATTACGAGCAGTACTTC. The encoded protein is CASSLDYEQYF.

The chain is built from TRBV7-2 and TRBJ2-5; 7 nucleotides match TRBD2. The ends lost 4 bases at V and 1 base at J; junction bases unmatched: 3. Germline values: CDR1 SGHTA, CDR2 FQGNSA. This CDR3 contains 14 residues. CDR3 DNA: TGTGCCAGCAGCTCGAGCGGGACCCAAGAGACCCAGTACTTC. It yields the protein CASSSSGTQETQYF.